These 20 T cell receptor beta chains were sequenced from one sample in a study of cytomegalovirus exposure and HLA in healthy donors. The study ran its PCR with 60 Vbeta and 13 Jbeta primers. TCRdb's table, derived via immunoSEQ multiplex PCR, lists solely in-frame clones and lacks some. Of 150,000 to 180,000 clones listed, 60% to 80% are singletons. The sequenced material came from PBMCs. Every receptor here comes from a man aged 25 to 40 in good health and CMV-seropositive.

CDR3 protein: CASSQEQTANYGYTF. In DNA, the CDR3 is TGTGCCAGCAGCCAAGAGCAAACAGCTAACTATGGCTACACCTTC. The genes are TRBV4-2 and TRBJ1-2; D is uncertain. CDR1 is LGHNA and CDR2 is YNFKEQ in the germline V gene. V shed 0 bases and J shed 0 bases, with 8 bases lying between them. The CDR3 runs 15 residues.

The sample holds a few counts of this clone. One junction end does not reproduce the germline sequence, and a read error may be involved. The rearrangement uses TRBV7-9 and TRBJ1-5; a possible D gene is TRBD1 (5 bases). There are 12 residues in the CDR3. Per the germline V gene, CDR1 is SEHNR and CDR2 is FQNEAQ (reference sequence). CDR3: CSSSLGELPQHF. In nucleotides, the CDR3 is TGTTCCAGCAGCTTAGGGGAGCTGCCCCAGCATTTT.

This clone was picked up a small number of times. Other DNA sequences in the same sample also yield this CDR3. The rearrangement joins TRBV11-2 to TRBJ1-1; tentatively, D is TRBD1 (5 bases). V was cut by 1 base and J by 2 bases, with 8 bases left in between. The CDR3 is 14 residues long. Germline CDR1 reads SGHAT; CDR2 reads FQNNGV. The CDR3 reads CASSLAGGNTEAFF. The CDR3 region has the DNA TGTGCCAGCAGCTTAGCGGGGGGAAACACTGAAGCTTTCTTT. The variable domain in full, with the rest retrieved from reference TRBV11-2 and TRBJ1-1, is EAGVAQSPRYKIIEKRQSVAFWCNPISGHATLYWYQQILGQGPKLLIQFQNNGVVDDSQLPKDRFSAERLKGVDSTLKIQPAKLEDSAVYLCASSLAGGNTEAFFGQGTRLTVV.

The gene calls are TRBV2 and TRBJ2-5; no firm D call. The ends were cut back, 4 bases at V and 5 bases at J, with 11 bases in the middle. Germline V gene data show CDR1 as SNHLY and CDR2 as FYNNEI. There are 13 residues in the CDR3. CDR3 DNA sequence: TGTGCCAGCAGTGTAAGGCCTAGGGAGACCCAGTACTTC. Protein sequence: CASSVRPRETQYF.

The chain carries TRBV7-9 and TRBJ2-5; no reliable D call. This CDR3 is 16 amino acids long. The germline V gene encodes CDR1 SEHNR and CDR2 FQNEAQ (reference sequence). Trimming took 2 bases from V and 0 from J, leaving 13 bases between them. The CDR3 DNA follows: TGTGCCAGCAGCTTACACCGAACATTGTACCAAGAGACCCAGTACTTC. Protein sequence: CASSLHRTLYQETQYF.

The genes are TRBV15 and TRBJ2-7; 11 positions agree with TRBD1. From germline, CDR1 is LNHNV and CDR2 YYDKDF (reference sequence). This CDR3 spans 17 amino acids. Trimming removed 1 base from V and 7 bases from J; junction bases left unmatched: 12. The DNA for the CDR3 is TGTGCCACCAGCAGAGCCCTACTGGGACAGGGGGTGTCGGAGCAGTACTTC. Its translation: CATSRALLGQGVSEQYF.

The rearrangement uses TRBV6-1 and TRBJ2-5; no clear D. Matching the DNA end better, TRBJ2-7 makes the J call doubtful. The CDR3 totals 14 residues. Per the germline V gene, CDR1 is MNHNS and CDR2 is SASEGT. In DNA, the CDR3 is TGTGCCAGCAGTGGGAAACTAAGTTCCTACGAGCAGTACTTC. Translation: CASSGKLSSYEQYF.

J is TRBJ2-1 and V is TRBV7-8, with a tentative D call TRBD2 (5 bases). The CDR3 is made up of 12 amino acids. The V end was cut by 5 bases, the J end by 5 bases, with 7 bases between. Germline V gene data show CDR1 as SGHVS and CDR2 as FQNEAQ. The CDR3 loop is CASSVRDNEQFF. The CDR3 DNA is TGTGCCAGCAGCGTGCGGGACAATGAGCAGTTCTTC.

This rearrangement joins TRBV28 to TRBJ1-1; no clear D. V lost 5 bases to trimming and J lost 1 base, with 5 bases between them. Germline V gene data show CDR1 as MDHEN and CDR2 as SYDVKM. The CDR3 has 12 residues. The CDR3 DNA follows: TGTGCCAGCAGTGGCCCGAACACTGAAGCTTTCTTT. Its protein product is CASSGPNTEAFF.

The chain links TRBV7-2 to TRBJ2-1; D might be TRBD2 (6 bases). The germline CDR1 and CDR2 sequences are SGHTA and FQGNSA. V gave up 7 bases and J gave up 9 bases, with 13 bases separating them. The CDR3 has 12 amino acids. The CDR3 coding sequence is TGTGCCAGCACAGACCCCGGGGGTGAGCAGTTCTTC. This sequence encodes CASTDPGGEQFF.

This clone was seen just once. The V gene is TRBV25-1, the J gene TRBJ2-6, with a weak D call TRBD2 (5 bases). Germline V gene data show CDR1 as MGHDK and CDR2 as SYGVNS. CDR3 length: 15 amino acids. V dropped 2 bases and J dropped 2 bases, with 7 bases sitting between them. CDR3 loop: CASSEGGPGANVLTF. The CDR3 DNA reads TGTGCCAGCAGTGAAGGAGGACCTGGGGCCAACGTCCTGACTTTC.

The chain recombines TRBV4-1 with TRBJ1-1; TRBD1 agrees at 7 bases. This CDR3 region has 14 residues. With V trimmed by 4 bases and J by 2 bases, 4 bases remained unmatched. Looked up from germline, CDR1 is MGHRA and CDR2 is YSYEKL. The CDR3 DNA sequence: TGCGCCAGCAGCCCAGGGACAGAAAACACTGAAGCTTTCTTT. Its protein product is CASSPGTENTEAFF.

V usage is TRBV5-4 and J usage is TRBJ2-5; D is ambiguous. The end of the DNA is better explained by TRBJ2-7, so the J call may be wrong. The CDR3 is 15 amino acids. Germline values: CDR1 SGHNT, CDR2 YYREEE (reference sequence). CDR3 DNA: TGTGCCAGCAGCCGTGTCACAGCCGGAACCTACGAGCAGTACTTC. Its translation: CASSRVTAGTYEQYF.

The V call is TRBV2, the J call TRBJ2-7; 12 bases agree with TRBD2. The CDR3 consists of 16 residues. The germline gives CDR1 SNHLY, CDR2 FYNNEI. Trimming removed 3 bases from V and 2 bases from J; junction bases left unmatched: 5. The CDR3 nucleotides are TGTGCCAGCAGTGAGGGACTAGCGGGCGGTACCTACGAGCAGTACTTC. Protein product: CASSEGLAGGTYEQYF.

The chain employs TRBV5-5 and TRBJ2-2, with 8 bases matching TRBD2. V was clipped by 4 bases and J by 0 bases; unmatched bases: 5. The CDR3 sequence is 16 residues long. The germline V gene encodes CDR1 SGHKS and CDR2 YYEKEE (reference sequence). The CDR3 here is CASSLGLAANTGELFF. For the CDR3, the DNA is TGTGCCAGCAGCCTTGGACTAGCAGCGAACACCGGGGAGCTGTTTTTT. The complete variable domain, with remaining parts taken from reference TRBV5-5 and TRBJ2-2, reads DAGVTQSPTHLIKTRGQQVTLRCSPISGHKSVSWYQQVLGQGPQFIFQYYEKEERGRGNFPDRFSARQFPNYSSELNVNALLLGDSALYLCASSLGLAANTGELFFGEGSRLTVL.

This chain joins TRBV2 and TRBJ1-2; D not certain. CDR3 length: 14 residues. Germline-derived CDR1 and CDR2 are SNHLY and FYNNEI. Trimming stripped 1 base from V and 4 bases from J, with 10 bases between. CDR3 sequence: CASSEGVSGYGYTF. DNA of the CDR3: TGTGCCAGCAGTGAAGGGGTTTCGGGCTATGGCTACACCTTC.

V gene TRBV30 combines with J gene TRBJ2-3; D not certain. The CDR3 sequence is 14 residues long. The germline gives CDR1 GTSNPN, CDR2 SVGIG (reference sequence). Between the trimmed V and J ends, which lost 3 bases and 0 bases, there was a span of 10 bases. CDR3 sequence: CAWSSPPSTDTQYF. Written as DNA, the CDR3 is TGTGCCTGGAGCTCCCCCCCTAGCACAGATACGCAGTATTTT.

The rearrangement joins TRBV27 to TRBJ1-2; 10 bases match TRBD1. In germline, CDR1 is MNHEY, CDR2 SMNVEV (reference sequence). J gave up 8 bases and V 3 bases, and 12 bases lay outside the gene matches. This CDR3 region has 16 residues. The CDR3 loop reads CASSLVGQGKAYGYTF. CDR3 coding DNA: TGTGCCAGCAGTTTGGTGGGACAGGGGAAAGCCTACGGCTACACCTTC.

This clone was counted only a few times. The chain is built from TRBV6-5 and TRBJ1-6; perhaps TRBD1 as D (6 bases). The ends were cut back, 2 bases at V and 9 bases at J, with 11 bases in the middle. This CDR3 has 14 residues. Per germline, CDR1 MNHEY and CDR2 SVGAGI. CDR3 sequence reads: CASSYDRGGSPLHF. As DNA, the CDR3 is TGTGCCAGCAGTTACGACAGAGGGGGTTCACCCCTCCACTTT.

The chain recombines TRBV5-1 with TRBJ2-7; 10 positions agree with TRBD1. Germline V gives CDR1 SGHRS, CDR2 YFSETQ. V was pared by 0 bases and J by 7 bases, with 7 bases of the junction left unmatched. The CDR3 has 15 amino acids. The CDR3 region is CASSLDPDRGREQYF. The CDR3 DNA follows: TGCGCCAGCAGCTTGGACCCCGACAGGGGGCGTGAGCAGTACTTC.